This T cell receptor (beta chain) was sequenced during a study of T cell responses to AZD1222 COVID-19 vaccine. The study's findings and limits: Among the donors, most were white British and more were female, and clonal diversity was possibly underestimated.

Germline V gene sequence: CDR1 LNHDA, CDR2 SQIVND (reference sequence). J lost 7 bases, V lost 5 bases, and 7 bases had no gene match. The CDR3 has 15 residues. Worth noting for this clone: Its antigen remains unknown.

Repertoires were generated with immunoSEQ multiplex PCR, while TCRdb's copy carries only in-frame clones and drops some. The sample has about 140,000 clones. This TCR derives from an adult in good health. The sequenced sample consisted of peripheral blood. The chain employs TRBV19 and TRBJ2-1; 11 nucleotides agree with TRBD2. Here the CDR3 DNA reads TGTGCCAGTAGTGGAGTAGCGGGGGGGCGGAATGAGCAGTTCTTC. Translation gives CASSGVAGGRNEQFF. Together with reference TRBV19 and TRBJ2-1, the CDR3 gives the full variable domain: DGGITQSPKYLFRKEGQNVTLSCEQNLNHDAMYWYRQDPGQGLRLIYYSQIVNDFQKGDIAEGYSVSREKKESFPLTVTSAQKNPTAFYLCASSGVAGGRNEQFFGPGTRLTVL.